This section outlines one TCR beta chain sequence together with its context. The antigen remains undetermined. CDR1 is SGHDT, CDR2 YYEEEE, per germline. This CDR3 region has 15 residues. V was pared by 0 bases and J by 6 bases, with 15 bases between. Regarding donors, all were healthy bone marrow donors. The PCR used 60 Vbeta and 13 Jbeta primers. The assay was immunoSEQ multiplex PCR, and TCRdb's table has in-frame clones only and misses some. The table has roughly 120,000 clones, 77% seen once. This sample is drawn from a study of cytomegalovirus exposure and HLA in healthy donors. The study's findings and limits: Per published accounts, TCR beta sequences correctly predicted the HLA-A and HLA-B alleles of most subjects. Common viral pathogens seemed to be connected with several of the most significant clusters, according to a later analysis.

Material: PBMCs. The TCR was taken from a man between 18 and 29 years old in good health and CMV-seropositive. The chain employs TRBV5-6 and TRBJ1-1; no reliable D call. CDR3 protein: CASSLVAGLGAEAFF. Here the CDR3 DNA reads TGTGCCAGCAGCTTGGTAGCGGGTCTGGGCGCTGAAGCTTTCTTT.